A selection of T cell receptor beta chains follows, all from one sample in a study of T-cell reconstitution after alpha-beta-depleted transplantation in children. In TCRdb, the PCR reads were re-called with MiXCR into one record per CDR3 protein. The data show around 600,000 distinct CDR3 sequences, about 21% seen once. The material sequenced was PBMCs, mostly from graft donor cells, taken 360 days after TCRalphabeta/CD19-depleted stem cell transplant. Receptors were obtained from a boy under two years old who had a stem cell transplant for acute myeloid leukemia, so the T cells may come from the graft donor. CDR3s include the opening cysteine and the closing phenylalanine or tryptophan.

TRBJ2-7,TRBV10-3,CAISGRDYEQYF
TRBJ2-3,TRBV5-7,CARSPGTSGPTDTQYF
TRBJ1-6,TRBV21-1,CASTKSFRGRDSPLHF
TRBJ1-2,TRBV28,CASTPSFGGDSRDYGYTF
TRBJ2-1,TRBV5-6,CASSPRWVTRSYNEQFF
TRBJ1-5,TRBV20-1,CSASGGSSNQPQHF
TRBJ2-7,TRBV7-9,CASSSTGPTYEQYF
TRBJ1-5,TRBV12-3/TRBV12-4,CASRLTGLSNQPQHF
TRBJ2-3,TRBV27,CASSILDADTQYF
TRBJ2-2,TRBV7-2,CASRPRTNPNTGELFF